The 23 T cell receptor beta chains given below trace back to one sample, sequenced in a study of shared clonotypes between healthy human individuals (dated by TCRdb to 2018 to 2020). The library was generated by the immunoSEQ multiplex PCR assay. Drawn from immuneACCESS, this table holds only the in-frame rearrangements with V and J called that TCRdb kept. Clones are partly lost; checked studies trace under half to an unresolved V gene and leave the rest unexplained. The sample table lists over 850,000 clones, around 78% of them with a count of one. The ten most abundant clones make up approximately 0.52% of the sample. Sequencing was carried out using memory CD4+ T cells from PBMCs. The intended sense of this specimen's cell subset or site label: CD45RA-negative fraction. The receptor set was obtained from a young man in good health. Some clones in this sample may be carry-over from other donors' samples.

The chain carries TRBV5-1 and TRBJ2-1, with 7 bases that match TRBD1. The V segment lost 4 bases and the J segment 1 base; nucleotides outside the gene matches: 5. This CDR3 is 15 amino acids long. CDR1 is SGHRS and CDR2 is YFSETQ in the germline V gene. The CDR3 bases are TGCGCCAGCAGCCCCGGGACAGAGTCCTACAATGAGCAGTTCTTC. The encoded protein is CASSPGTESYNEQFF.

The chain links TRBV9 to TRBJ1-2, with D unresolved. The germline V and J ends were trimmed by 4 bases and 5 bases, with 24 bases remaining between them. This CDR3 region has 17 residues. The germline gives CDR1 SGDLS, CDR2 YYNGEE. CDR3: CASSPSPERTSLYGYTF. The CDR3 DNA reads TGTGCCAGCAGCCCTTCCCCGGAGCGGACTAGTCTTTATGGCTACACCTTC.

This chain links TRBV18 with TRBJ2-7; 8 positions agree with TRBD2. In germline, CDR1 is KGHSH, CDR2 LQKENI. The CDR3 loop spans 16 amino acids. V shed 2 bases and J 2 bases; nucleotides not matched to a gene: 8. DNA for the CDR3: TGTGCCAGCTCACCAAATGGGGCGGGAGGTACCTACGAGCAGTACTTC. The encoded protein is CASSPNGAGGTYEQYF.

The CDR3 DNA sequence: TGTGCCAGCAGCCCCCCGGGGAGTGAGTCCTACGAGCAGTACTTC. This sequence encodes CASSPPGSESYEQYF. This rearrangement joins TRBV7-2 to TRBJ2-7; a possible D gene is TRBD2 (5 bases). The CDR3 is 15 amino acids. V was cut by 5 bases and J by 1 base, with 15 bases left in between. CDR1 and CDR2 from the germline V gene are SGHTA and FQGNSA.

A single count supports this clone. V usage is TRBV7-3 and J usage is TRBJ2-2, with D possibly being TRBD1 or TRBD2 (5 bases each). Germline lookup yields CDR1 SGHTA and CDR2 FQGTGA. With 3 bases removed from V and 2 bases from J, the gap between germline ends came to 7 bases. The length of the CDR3 is 14 residues. The CDR3 region has the DNA TGTGCCAGCAGCTTTGGGGGTAACACCGGGGAGCTGTTTTTT. Amino acid sequence: CASSFGGNTGELFF.

V gene TRBV2 combines with J gene TRBJ2-5, with a weak D call TRBD2 (7 bases). CDR3 length: 13 residues. The V and J ends lost 7 bases and 5 bases respectively, with 14 bases between them. Germline CDR1 SNHLY, CDR2 FYNNEI. CDR3 residues: CASIRGGGETQYF. CDR3 nucleotides: TGTGCCAGCATCCGAGGGGGAGGGGAGACCCAGTACTTC.

The sample holds a few counts of this clone. The genes are TRBV30 and TRBJ1-5; D remains unclear. V lost 0 bases and J 7 bases, leaving 13 bases between the germline ends. CDR3 length: 14 residues. Germline V gene data show CDR1 as GTSNPN and CDR2 as SVGIG (reference sequence). CDR3 region: CAWSVLQRMQPQHF. The CDR3 DNA is TGTGCCTGGAGTGTACTCCAACGGATGCAGCCCCAGCATTTT.

This chain joins TRBV6-5 and TRBJ2-7; TRBD1 matches 7 bases. The CDR3 has 15 residues. Germline V CDR1 and CDR2: MNHEY, SVGAGI. V dropped 0 bases and J dropped 4; count of bases not matched to a gene: 6. This CDR3 is CASSYSRGQRYEQYF. The CDR3 nucleotides read TGTGCCAGCAGTTACTCGAGGGGACAGAGGTACGAGCAGTACTTC.

The chain has TRBV5-4 and TRBJ2-2, with 7 bases lining up with TRBD2. The germline gives CDR1 SGHNT, CDR2 YYREEE (reference sequence). With V trimmed by 0 bases and J by 4 bases, 12 bases remained unmatched. The CDR3 spans 18 residues. Here the CDR3 DNA reads TGTGCCAGCAGCTTGGCCTGGGGCGGGGGTACTCTCACCGGGGAGCTGTTTTTT. It encodes CASSLAWGGGTLTGELFF.

The rearrangement links TRBV9 to TRBJ2-7; 8 nucleotides match TRBD2. V gave up 4 bases and J gave up 4 bases; unmatched junction bases: 13. Germline V gene lookup returns CDR1 SGDLS and CDR2 YYNGEE. The CDR3 totals 16 residues. As DNA, the CDR3 is TGTGCCAGCAGCTCTACGATCGGGGCTAGCGGGTACGAGCAGTACTTC. Translated, it gives CASSSTIGASGYEQYF.

V and J are TRBV28 and TRBJ1-2; maybe TRBD1 (6 bases). The CDR3 consists of 13 residues. Trimming stripped 5 bases from V and 8 bases from J, with 15 bases between. Germline V CDR1 and CDR2: MDHEN, SYDVKM. In nucleotides, the CDR3 is TGTGCCAGCAGTGCCACCACAGGGAGAGGCTACACCTTC. This sequence encodes CASSATTGRGYTF.

J is TRBJ1-5 and V is TRBV4-2, with D uncertain. The V gene's germline CDR1 is LGHNA and CDR2 YNFKEQ. Trimming left V 0 bases short and J 3 bases short, with 9 bases between. The CDR3 is 15 residues long. CDR3 sequence (DNA): TGTGCCAGCAGCCAAGATCGGCCGAACAATCAGCCCCAGCATTTT. It translates to CASSQDRPNNQPQHF.

The V call is TRBV28, the J call TRBJ1-2, with TRBD1 matching over 7 bases. V dropped 5 bases and J dropped 2; count of bases not matched to a gene: 8. Germline V gives CDR1 MDHEN, CDR2 SYDVKM. The length of the CDR3 is 15 residues. CDR3 residues: CASSIEQGRNYGYTF. CDR3 DNA sequence: TGTGCCAGCAGTATAGAACAGGGGCGGAACTATGGCTACACCTTC.

This clone appeared many times. The same CDR3 also results from other DNA sequences found in this sample. This sequence joins TRBV25-1 and TRBJ1-1; perhaps TRBD1 as D (6 bases). CDR3 length equals 13 residues. The V gene lost 6 bases and the J gene lost 3 bases, with 11 bases spanning the gap. Germline V CDR1 and CDR2: MGHDK, SYGVNS. The CDR3, as DNA: TGTGCCAGCAGCGGCAGGGGTCACACTGAAGCTTTCTTT. Its protein is CASSGRGHTEAFF. The whole variable domain, remainder taken from reference TRBV25-1 and TRBJ1-1, is EADIYQTPRYLVIGTGKKITLECSQTMGHDKMYWYQQDPGMELHLIHYSYGVNSTEKGDLSSESTVSRIRTEHFPLTLESARPSHTSQYLCASSGRGHTEAFFGQGTRLTVV.

The gene calls are TRBV6-1 and TRBJ1-1; D ambiguous. This CDR3 is built from 16 residues. Trimming removed 3 bases at V and 3 bases at J, with 17 bases between. CDR1 and CDR2 (germline): MNHNS, SASEGT. In DNA form, the CDR3 reads TGTGCCAGCAGTGAGCCCGGGGAGGGCCGTTACACTGAAGCTTTCTTT. It encodes CASSEPGEGRYTEAFF.

In DNA, the CDR3 is TGCGCCAGCAGCTGGGGACTCCCTCAAGAGACCCAGTACTTC. The encoded protein is CASSWGLPQETQYF. The rearrangement uses TRBV5-1 and TRBJ2-5; D might be TRBD2 (6 bases). This CDR3 contains 14 residues. The germline gives CDR1 SGHRS, CDR2 YFSETQ. V lost 3 bases, J lost 2 bases, and 11 bases lay in between.

This clone was recorded a few times. The chain recombines TRBV6-5 with TRBJ2-5; TRBD2 is a possible D gene (6 bases). This CDR3 region has 14 residues. Between the trimmed V and J ends, which lost 6 bases and 3 bases, there was a span of 14 bases. CDR1 MNHEY and CDR2 SVGAGI come from the germline V gene. CDR3: CASSLGGPEETQYF. CDR3 nucleotide sequence: TGTGCCAGCAGCTTAGGAGGGCCGGAAGAGACCCAGTACTTC.

The CDR3 region has the DNA TGTGCCAGCACCCCATTCGCCCAGACTGAAGCTTTCTTT. Protein sequence: CASTPFAQTEAFF. The genes are TRBV7-9 and TRBJ1-1, with D uncertain. The CDR3 is 13 amino acids. Trimming removed 7 bases from V and 5 bases from J, with 14 bases in between. Germline CDR1 and CDR2: SEHNR and FQNEAQ (reference sequence).

This clone was counted ten times or more. The rearrangement joins TRBV5-1 to TRBJ2-3; D may be TRBD1 (7 bases). The CDR3 consists of 16 residues. Trimming left V 4 bases short and J 5 bases short, with 20 bases between. Germline V CDR1 and CDR2: SGHRS, YFSETQ. Here the CDR3 DNA reads TGCGCCAGCAGCGCTGGAAGGGGGCGGGACCGAGATACGCAGTATTTT. It codes for CASSAGRGRDRDTQYF.

The chain employs TRBV29-1 and TRBJ1-2; D perhaps matches TRBD1 (5 bases). V dropped 7 bases and J dropped 0 bases, with 15 bases sitting between them. The CDR3 is 14 amino acids. Germline CDR1 SQVTM, CDR2 ANQGSEA. The CDR3 reads CSAEVGVANYGYTF. The CDR3 DNA follows: TGCAGCGCCGAGGTAGGGGTGGCTAACTATGGCTACACCTTC.

This clone was detected only once. V usage is TRBV25-1 and J usage is TRBJ2-3, with 14 bases matching TRBD2. J was trimmed by 4 bases and V by 6 bases; bases with no gene match: 9. Germline CDR1 is MGHDK and CDR2 is SYGVNS. The CDR3 sequence is 17 residues long. The CDR3 DNA is TGTGCCAGCAGACCGACTAGCGGGAGGGATAGGGCAGATACGCAGTATTTT. It yields the protein CASRPTSGRDRADTQYF.

This clone has just a few counts. The rearrangement links TRBV11-2 to TRBJ2-7; unclear D gene. V lost 4 bases and J 0 bases, leaving 13 bases between the germline ends. Germline loops: CDR1 SGHAT, CDR2 FQNNGV. The CDR3 contains 15 residues. The CDR3, as DNA: TGTGCCAGCAGCTCCTATTCCCGCCTCTCCTACGAGCAGTACTTC. The encoded protein is CASSSYSRLSYEQYF. Full variable domain (missing parts from reference TRBV11-2 and TRBJ2-7): EAGVAQSPRYKIIEKRQSVAFWCNPISGHATLYWYQQILGQGPKLLIQFQNNGVVDDSQLPKDRFSAERLKGVDSTLKIQPAKLEDSAVYLCASSSYSRLSYEQYFGPGTRLTVT.

This clone was seen many times. V and J are TRBV9 and TRBJ1-2; possibly TRBD1 for D (5 bases). The V end lost 4 bases, the J end lost 9 bases, and 10 bases lay between the germline ends. From germline, CDR1 is SGDLS and CDR2 YYNGEE. This CDR3 has 11 residues. DNA for the CDR3: TGTGCCAGCAGCCTAGGGACGCGCTACACCTTC. Its translation is CASSLGTRYTF.